This TCR beta chain was obtained from a study of blood T cell repertoires in COVID-19. Study summary: Both acute and convalescent COVID-19 samples were obtained from the United States, Italy and Spain.

In the authors' workflow: Estimation of nucleated cell counts relied on the amplification of reference gene primers. The repertoire was sequenced with immunoSEQ multiplex PCR; TCRdb's copy has only in-frame clones and lacks some. V, J and clone size are taken as reported in that table, and D and trimming were inferred from the DNA itself. The table shows 96,000 or so clones, with over 85% occurring only once. Sequenced material: peripheral blood. This clonotype was obtained from a human donor with COVID-19, enrolled during active disease. The donor label of this sample is uncertain.

The CDR3 DNA sequence: TGTGCCAGCAGCTTAGGCTGGGGGGCAACTAATGAAAAACTGTTTTTT. Protein: CASSLGWGATNEKLFF. This chain links TRBV13 with TRBJ1-4; a weak D match, TRBD1 (5 bases). This CDR3 is built from 16 residues. The ends were cut back, 0 bases at V and 0 bases at J, with 8 bases in the middle. CDR1 and CDR2 (germline): PRHDT, FYEKMQ (reference sequence).